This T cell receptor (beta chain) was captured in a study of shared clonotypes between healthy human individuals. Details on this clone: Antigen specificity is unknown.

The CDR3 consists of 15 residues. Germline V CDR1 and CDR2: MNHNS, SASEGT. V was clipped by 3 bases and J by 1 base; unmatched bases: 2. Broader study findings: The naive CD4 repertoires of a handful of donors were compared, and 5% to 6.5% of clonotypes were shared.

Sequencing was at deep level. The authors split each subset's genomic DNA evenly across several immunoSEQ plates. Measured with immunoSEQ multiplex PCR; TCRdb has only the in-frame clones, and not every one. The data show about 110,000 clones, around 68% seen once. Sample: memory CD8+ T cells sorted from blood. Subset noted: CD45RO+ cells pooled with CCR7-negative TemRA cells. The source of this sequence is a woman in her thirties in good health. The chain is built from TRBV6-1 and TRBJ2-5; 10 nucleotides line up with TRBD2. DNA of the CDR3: TGTGCCAGCAGTGAGGCTAGCGGGGGCCAAGAGACCCAGTACTTC. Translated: CASSEASGGQETQYF.